What follows are 31 T cell receptor beta chains derived from one specimen sequenced in a study of cytomegalovirus exposure and HLA in healthy donors (TCRdb year 2017). The library relied on the immunoSEQ multiplex PCR assay. The multiplex PCR relied on a mix of 60 forward primers for TCR Vbeta segments and 13 reverse primers for TCR Jbeta segments. The table comes from immuneACCESS by way of TCRdb, which keeps in-frame sequences with V and J called. Part of the clones is missing from these tables; in studies checked, under half for an unresolved V gene and the rest for unknown reasons. Across this sample there are roughly 100,000 clones, with roughly 79% seen only once. Around 4.5% of the sample is taken by the ten largest. The sample comprised PBMCs. The receptors originated from a woman aged 40 to 50 in good health and CMV-seronegative.

This clone was counted only a few times. The rearrangement uses TRBV10-3 and TRBJ2-1; TRBD1 matches 9 bases. The J segment lost 8 bases and the V segment lost 3 bases, leaving 17 bases of the junction unmatched. CDR3 size: 18 residues. Germline CDR1 reads ENHRY; CDR2 reads SYGVKD. The CDR3 reads CAISETGPGTGLGDEQFF. The CDR3 region has the DNA TGTGCCATCAGTGAAACCGGTCCCGGGACAGGGTTGGGGGATGAGCAGTTCTTC.

The rearrangement uses TRBV11-2 and TRBJ1-4, with D uncertain. V lost 4 bases and J lost 0, with 12 bases in between. The CDR3 is 16 residues long. Germline V gives CDR1 SGHAT, CDR2 FQNNGV. In DNA form, the CDR3 reads TGTGCCAGCAGCTCAAACCCGGGTGCAACTAATGAAAAACTGTTTTTT. Amino acid sequence: CASSSNPGATNEKLFF.

V and J are TRBV6-5 and TRBJ2-7; TRBD2 is a possible D gene (5 bases). The CDR3 totals 15 residues. Germline V CDR1 and CDR2: MNHEY, SVGAGI. Trimming stripped 0 bases from V and 6 bases from J, with 15 bases between. The CDR3 DNA reads TGTGCCAGCAGTTACTCCAGCGACGGGATTGCCGAGCAGTACTTC. Amino acids: CASSYSSDGIAEQYF.

This sequence joins TRBV5-4 and TRBJ2-2, with D maybe TRBD2 (6 bases). V was clipped by 9 bases and J by 4 bases, with 13 bases between them. This CDR3 is built from 13 residues. The germline V gene has CDR1 SGHNT and CDR2 YYREEE (reference sequence). Here the CDR3 reads CANKEGSTGELFF. CDR3 coding DNA: TGTGCCAACAAGGAGGGTTCCACCGGGGAGCTGTTTTTT. The variable domain in full, with the rest retrieved from reference TRBV5-4 and TRBJ2-2, is ETGVTQSPTHLIKTRGQQVTLRCSSQSGHNTVSWYQQALGQGPQFIFQYYREEENGRGNFPPRFSGLQFPNYSSELNVNALELDDSALYLCANKEGSTGELFFGEGSRLTVL.

V usage is TRBV19 and J usage is TRBJ1-5; the D is unclear. This CDR3 is built from 13 residues. The V gene lost 3 bases and the J gene lost 4 bases, with 7 bases spanning the gap. CDR1 is LNHDA, CDR2 SQIVND, per germline (reference sequence). CDR3 sequence: CASSMALNQPQHF. Written as DNA, the CDR3 is TGTGCCAGTAGTATGGCCTTGAATCAGCCCCAGCATTTT.

As concerns this clone: Other DNA sequences in this specimen translate into the identical CDR3. This chain's CDR3 is CASSYSRGRANTEAFF. The CDR3 DNA reads as TGTGCCAGCAGTTACTCCCGGGGGAGGGCGAACACTGAAGCTTTCTTT. The chain has TRBV6-5 and TRBJ1-1, with D perhaps TRBD1 (5 bases). CDR3 length: 16 residues. V was trimmed by 0 bases and J by 1 base, leaving 12 bases between them. Germline lookup yields CDR1 MNHEY and CDR2 SVGAGI.

There are a few counts of this clone. J is TRBJ2-1 and V is TRBV5-1; TRBD2 matches at 9 bases. The CDR3 has 15 residues. V dropped 4 bases and J dropped 4; count of bases not matched to a gene: 6. Looked up from germline, CDR1 is SGHRS and CDR2 is YFSETQ. CDR3 residues: CASSTGTSTYNEQFF. Here the CDR3 DNA reads TGCGCCAGCAGCACCGGGACTAGCACTTACAATGAGCAGTTCTTC.

The DNA of the CDR3 is TGTGCCAGCAGCCACAGGGGGCAAGAGCAGTACTTC. Amino acid sequence: CASSHRGQEQYF. The chain is built from TRBV7-6 and TRBJ2-7, with TRBD1 matching 9 bases. This CDR3 is 12 amino acids long. Germline values: CDR1 SGHVS, CDR2 FNYEAQ. The ends lost 5 bases at V and 7 bases at J; junction bases unmatched: 3.

The chain couples TRBV6-1 to TRBJ2-3; D is possibly TRBD1 (6 bases). Germline-derived CDR1 and CDR2 are MNHNS and SASEGT. This CDR3 region has 14 residues. The ends were cut back, 8 bases at V and 0 bases at J, with 12 bases in the middle. The CDR3 region is CASRVQGSTDTQYF. The CDR3 nucleotides are TGTGCCAGCCGCGTACAGGGAAGCACAGATACGCAGTATTTT.

The chain links TRBV10-3 to TRBJ2-5; a possible D gene is TRBD1 (6 bases). Germline CDR1 and CDR2: ENHRY and SYGVKD. The V end was cut by 10 bases, the J end by 3 bases, with 12 bases between. This CDR3 spans 12 amino acids. The CDR3 DNA reads TGTGCCACGTCTGGGGGCAAAGAGACCCAGTACTTC. Its translation: CATSGGKETQYF.

The rearrangement links TRBV5-1 to TRBJ1-1; D is perhaps TRBD1 (6 bases). CDR3 length equals 13 residues. V lost 4 bases and J lost 4, with 11 bases in between. Germline-derived CDR1 and CDR2 are SGHRS and YFSETQ. The CDR3 sequence is CASSATGPTEAFF. The DNA of the CDR3 is TGCGCCAGCAGCGCTACAGGGCCCACTGAAGCTTTCTTT.

This clone appeared a few times. The chain joins TRBV12-5 to TRBJ2-3; 10 nucleotides line up with TRBD2. From germline, CDR1 is LGHNT and CDR2 FRNRAP. Trimming removed 0 bases from V and 3 bases from J; junction bases left unmatched: 6. The CDR3 covers 17 residues. CDR3 nucleotides: TGTGCTAGTGGTTTGGTAGGTACTAGCGGGGAAACAGATACGCAGTATTTT. Amino acids: CASGLVGTSGETDTQYF.

This clone was observed once. It is likely a read error, because the conserved phenylalanine at the end of the CDR3 is missing. The chain has TRBV7-2 and TRBJ1-2; TRBD1 might be the D (5 bases). The CDR3 spans 12 residues. V dropped 4 bases and J dropped 3 bases, with 6 bases sitting between them. Germline CDR1 SGHTA, CDR2 FQGNSA. The CDR3 DNA reads as TGTGCCAGCAGCTGGGGGGACTATGGCTACACCGTC. It translates to CASSWGDYGYTV.

The gene calls are TRBV18 and TRBJ1-3, with TRBD1 matching over 7 bases. CDR3 length: 16 amino acids. Losses at the gene ends were 6 bases for V and 2 bases for J; bases not matched to a gene: 10. CDR1 and CDR2 (germline): KGHSH, LQKENI. The CDR3 here is CASSHGTTGAGNTIYF. The CDR3 DNA follows: TGTGCCAGCTCGCATGGGACCACAGGGGCTGGAAACACCATATATTTT.

The V gene is TRBV4-2, the J gene TRBJ2-1, with TRBD2 identical over 13 bases. The CDR3 is 16 amino acids. Per the germline V gene, CDR1 is LGHNA and CDR2 is YNFKEQ. V lost 3 bases to trimming and J lost 5 bases; unmatched junction nucleotides: 4. The CDR3 loop reads CASSHSLAGGDNEQFF. CDR3 DNA: TGTGCCAGCAGCCATTCACTAGCGGGGGGGGACAATGAGCAGTTCTTC.

The chain couples TRBV19 to TRBJ1-1; no reliable D call. The CDR3 spans 14 residues. In germline, CDR1 is LNHDA, CDR2 SQIVND (reference sequence). Deletions cut 4 bases from V and 4 bases from J, with 13 bases between. Here the CDR3 reads CASSNGRGGTEAFF. The CDR3 bases are TGTGCCAGTAGTAACGGACGGGGAGGCACTGAAGCTTTCTTT. The variable domain in full, completed from reference TRBV19 and TRBJ1-1, reads DGGITQSPKYLFRKEGQNVTLSCEQNLNHDAMYWYRQDPGQGLRLIYYSQIVNDFQKGDIAEGYSVSREKKESFPLTVTSAQKNPTAFYLCASSNGRGGTEAFFGQGTRLTVV.

This clone was seen a single time. The V and J genes are TRBV13 and TRBJ2-1, with a tentative D call TRBD2 (5 bases). The ends were cut back, 2 bases at V and 5 bases at J, with 10 bases in the middle. The CDR3 contains 14 residues. Germline assignment: CDR1 PRHDT and CDR2 FYEKMQ (reference sequence). Here the CDR3 DNA reads TGTGCCAGCAGCTTACTGGGGAGTGACAATGAGCAGTTCTTC. This translates into CASSLLGSDNEQFF.

The chain is built from TRBV7-9 and TRBJ1-2; D is perhaps TRBD1 (6 bases). In germline, CDR1 is SEHNR, CDR2 FQNEAQ (reference sequence). V was shortened by 5 bases and J by 5 bases, with 15 bases between the two germline ends. The CDR3 is 14 residues long. The CDR3 nucleotides read TGTGCCAGCAGCCCGGACAGTTTTTCTTATGGCTACACCTTC. Translation: CASSPDSFSYGYTF.

This clone was seen a single time. The chain carries TRBV9 and TRBJ2-5, with TRBD2 as a possible D gene (6 bases). The CDR3 consists of 18 residues. Germline loops: CDR1 SGDLS, CDR2 YYNGEE. Trimming stripped 4 bases from V and 2 bases from J, with 24 bases between. The CDR3 region has the DNA TGTGCCAGCAGCCCAACGTCTGGGTTGCGGGGCCAACAAGAGACCCAGTACTTC. Its translation is CASSPTSGLRGQQETQYF.

This clone was seen a few times. The chain uses TRBV18 and TRBJ1-5, with TRBD1 matching over 8 bases. V was clipped by 4 bases and J by 5 bases; unmatched bases: 4. Germline V gene lookup returns CDR1 KGHSH and CDR2 LQKENI. CDR3 length: 14 residues. CDR3 loop: CASSHDRGDQPQHF. DNA for the CDR3: TGTGCCAGCTCACACGACAGGGGTGATCAGCCCCAGCATTTT. Full variable domain (missing parts from reference TRBV18 and TRBJ1-5): NAGVMQNPRHLVRRRGQEARLRCSPMKGHSHVYWYRQLPEEGLKFMVYLQKENIIDESGMPKERFSAEFPKEGPSILRIQQVVRGDSAAYFCASSHDRGDQPQHFGDGTRLSIL.

The gene calls are TRBV5-1 and TRBJ1-2, with 8 bases lining up with TRBD1. Germline CDR1 and CDR2: SGHRS and YFSETQ. After removal of 0 bases from V and 6 bases from J, the junction contained 10 bases not matched to a gene. The CDR3 is made up of 16 amino acids. Here the CDR3 reads CASSLGGQVFEDGYTF. CDR3 coding DNA: TGCGCCAGCAGCTTGGGGGGACAGGTATTCGAGGATGGCTACACCTTC. Together with reference TRBV5-1 and TRBJ1-2, the CDR3 gives the full variable domain: KAGVTQTPRYLIKTRGQQVTLSCSPISGHRSVSWYQQTPGQGLQFLFEYFSETQRNKGNFPGRFSGRQFSNSRSEMNVSTLELGDSALYLCASSLGGQVFEDGYTFGSGTRLTVV.

This clone came up a few times. The chain recombines TRBV4-1 with TRBJ2-5; 12 bases align to TRBD2. The germline V gene encodes CDR1 MGHRA and CDR2 YSYEKL. The junction had 11 bases not matched to a gene; V was cut back by 4 bases and J by 2 bases. The CDR3 is made up of 18 amino acids. CDR3 nucleotide sequence: TGCGCCAGCAGCCGGGGACTAGCGGGTGGGGGGTTACAAGAGACCCAGTACTTC. Its protein product is CASSRGLAGGGLQETQYF.

CDR3 amino acids: CASSLLDRVFGNTIYF. The CDR3 DNA reads TGTGCCAGCAGCTTATTGGACAGGGTTTTTGGAAACACCATATATTTT. The genes are TRBV13 and TRBJ1-3, with TRBD1 identical over 8 bases. V was pared by 2 bases and J by 3 bases, with 6 bases of the junction left unmatched. Germline CDR1 reads PRHDT; CDR2 reads FYEKMQ (reference sequence). The CDR3 is 16 residues long.

The J gene is TRBJ2-2, the V gene TRBV28, with 7 bases fitting TRBD2. CDR3 length: 18 amino acids. Per the germline V gene, CDR1 is MDHEN and CDR2 is SYDVKM. V lost 1 base, J lost 0 bases, and 8 bases stayed unmatched. The CDR3 loop reads CASSLLFQGGANTGELFF. In DNA, the CDR3 is TGTGCCAGCAGTTTATTATTCCAGGGAGGGGCGAACACCGGGGAGCTGTTTTTT.

This clone was counted between two and nine times. The chain employs TRBV4-1 and TRBJ2-2, with 8 bases that match TRBD1. Trimming removed 6 bases from V and 5 bases from J; junction bases left unmatched: 8. This CDR3 contains 15 residues. Germline V gene lookup returns CDR1 MGHRA and CDR2 YSYEKL. Written as DNA, the CDR3 is TGCGCCAGCAGTAGGGGACAGGCGGGAACCGGGGAGCTGTTTTTT. This encodes CASSRGQAGTGELFF.

CDR3 bases: TGTGCCAGTAGGGACAGGGGGGCAGATACGCAGTATTTT. This encodes CASRDRGADTQYF. The chain combines TRBV19 with TRBJ2-3; 10 nucleotides match TRBD1. Germline CDR1 is LNHDA and CDR2 is SQIVND (reference sequence). Losses at the gene ends were 6 bases for V and 4 bases for J; bases not matched to a gene: 1. The CDR3 spans 13 residues.

This rearrangement joins TRBV7-2 to TRBJ2-1; a weak D match, TRBD1 (6 bases). V lost 8 bases, J lost 7 bases, and 18 bases lay in between. This CDR3 contains 14 residues. Germline V CDR1 and CDR2: SGHTA, FQGNSA. CDR3 sequence: CASHREGGLNEQFF. The CDR3 DNA reads as TGTGCCAGCCACAGGGAAGGGGGTTTGAATGAGCAGTTCTTC.

The chain is built from TRBV11-2 and TRBJ2-2; 7 nucleotides line up with TRBD1. From germline, CDR1 is SGHAT and CDR2 FQNNGV. This CDR3 comprises 16 residues. V trimming: 5 bases; J trimming: 0 bases; junction bases outside the gene matches: 6. The CDR3 DNA reads TGTGCCAGCAGCCCTAGACAGGGCGCGAACACCGGGGAGCTGTTTTTT. Residues: CASSPRQGANTGELFF.

Comment on this clone: In the same sample, other DNA sequences code for this CDR3. The CDR3 protein is CASSLSDFTDTQYF. In DNA, the CDR3 is TGTGCCAGCAGTCTATCCGACTTCACAGATACGCAGTATTTT. The gene calls are TRBV6-5 and TRBJ2-3, with D hard to call. Deletions cut 5 bases from V and 2 bases from J, with 11 bases between. The germline gives CDR1 MNHEY, CDR2 SVGAGI. This CDR3 is 14 amino acids long.

In this sample, this clone turned up once. V gene TRBV2 combines with J gene TRBJ1-5; D not resolved. The CDR3 has 16 amino acids. Germline CDR1 and CDR2: SNHLY and FYNNEI. V was pared by 5 bases and J by 2 bases, with 16 bases between. CDR3 amino acids: CASSFETTSGNQPQHF. DNA for the CDR3: TGTGCCAGCAGTTTTGAGACAACGAGTGGCAATCAGCCCCAGCATTTT.

The chain combines TRBV9 with TRBJ1-1, with D maybe TRBD1 (6 bases). CDR1 is SGDLS, CDR2 YYNGEE, per germline. V was cut by 2 bases and J by 0 bases, with 11 bases left in between. The CDR3 length is 15 residues. CDR3 bases: TGTGCCAGCAGCGTTAGACAGGAGATGAACACTGAAGCTTTCTTT. It translates to CASSVRQEMNTEAFF.